The T cell receptor beta chain described here comes from a study of blood T cell repertoires in COVID-19. Across the study: Collection of acute and convalescent COVID-19 samples took place in the United States, Italy and Spain.

This CDR3 is 14 amino acids long. J gave up 1 base and V 4 bases, and 0 bases lay outside the gene matches. Germline V gene sequence: CDR1 SGHRS, CDR2 YFSETQ. In the source study's methods: Amplification of reference gene primers was used by the study to estimate nucleated cell counts. Assay: immunoSEQ multiplex PCR; the TCRdb copy retains only in-frame clones and omits some. The V and J calls and clone size were taken over from that table, and D and trimming were inferred from the DNA. The table has around 50,000 clones, approximately 80% seen once. Seattle cases were enrolled at active infection and followed longitudinally.

The material sequenced was peripheral blood. The chain is built from TRBV5-1 and TRBJ2-5; 11 nucleotides line up with TRBD1. This sequence was found in an older man with COVID-19, enrolled during active disease. The CDR3 here is CASSGQGAQETQYF. CDR3 nucleotide sequence: TGCGCCAGCAGCGGACAGGGGGCCCAAGAGACCCAGTACTTC.